This entry describes one T cell receptor (beta chain). The CDR3 covers 15 residues. Germline V lookup: CDR1 SGHKS, CDR2 YYEKEE (reference sequence). Trimming at V came to 1 base and at J to 10 bases, leaving 12 bases not matched to a gene. These data come from a study of blood T cell repertoires in COVID-19. Study context: Sites across the United States, Italy and Spain contributed samples from acute and convalescent COVID-19. From T cells, B-cell-depleted T cells, or PBMCs came the material, which was cDNA or gDNA.

Original analysis: From reference gene primer amplification, estimates of nucleated cell counts were derived. The repertoire was sequenced with immunoSEQ multiplex PCR; TCRdb's copy has only in-frame clones and lacks some. That table gives V, J and clone size, and the DNA gave D and trimming. The table has about 180,000 clones, roughly 77% seen once. Enrolled during active infection, Seattle patients were then followed longitudinally. Sequencing was carried out using peripheral blood. The origin of this receptor is a woman of 80 years or more with COVID-19, enrolled during active disease. This chain links TRBV5-5 with TRBJ2-5; TRBD2 matches at 8 bases. This CDR3 is CASSLPSGGPRDQYF. Written as DNA, the CDR3 is TGTGCCAGCAGCTTGCCCAGCGGGGGCCCGAGGGACCAGTACTTC.